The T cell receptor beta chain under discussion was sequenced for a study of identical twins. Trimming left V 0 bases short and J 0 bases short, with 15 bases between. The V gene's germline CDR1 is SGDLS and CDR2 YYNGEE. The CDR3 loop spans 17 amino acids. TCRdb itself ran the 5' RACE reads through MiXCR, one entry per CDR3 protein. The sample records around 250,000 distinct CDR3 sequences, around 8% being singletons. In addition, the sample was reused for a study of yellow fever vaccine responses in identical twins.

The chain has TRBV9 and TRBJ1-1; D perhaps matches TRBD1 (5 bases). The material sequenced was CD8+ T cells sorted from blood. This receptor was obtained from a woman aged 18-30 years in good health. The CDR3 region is CASSVGSGDGMNTEAFF. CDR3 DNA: TGTGCCAGCAGCGTAGGGTCGGGGGATGGGATGAACACTGAAGCTTTCTTT.